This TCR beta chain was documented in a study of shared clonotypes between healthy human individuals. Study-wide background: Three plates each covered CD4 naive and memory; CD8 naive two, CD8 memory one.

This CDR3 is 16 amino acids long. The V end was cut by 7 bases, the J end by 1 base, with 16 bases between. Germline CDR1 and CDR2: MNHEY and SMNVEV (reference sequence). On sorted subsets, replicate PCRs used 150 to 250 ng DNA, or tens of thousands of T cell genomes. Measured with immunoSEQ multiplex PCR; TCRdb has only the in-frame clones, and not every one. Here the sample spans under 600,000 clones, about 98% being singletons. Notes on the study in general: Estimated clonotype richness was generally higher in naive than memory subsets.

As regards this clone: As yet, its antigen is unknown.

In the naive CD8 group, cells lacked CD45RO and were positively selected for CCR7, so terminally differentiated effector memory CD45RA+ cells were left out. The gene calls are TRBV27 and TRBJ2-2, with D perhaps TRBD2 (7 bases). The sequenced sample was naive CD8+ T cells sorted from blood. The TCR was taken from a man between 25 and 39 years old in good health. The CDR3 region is CASNSYREGNTGELFF. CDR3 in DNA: TGTGCCAGCAACTCATACAGGGAGGGGAACACCGGGGAGCTGTTTTTT.